Shown below are 6 T cell receptor beta chains from a single sample sequenced in a study of patients and donors after allogeneic stem cell transplantation. TCRdb called the RT-PCR reads again in MiXCR, with one record for every CDR3 protein. Of about a million distinct CDR3 sequences in the sample, 18% were seen once. What was sequenced was blood, either unsorted or a sorted T cell fraction (not recorded which). The receptors stem from a human donor who was either an allogeneic HSCT recipient or a stem cell or donor lymphocyte infusion donor (not recorded which). It is not recorded whose cells these are; they may come from a transplant donor.

V and J are TRBV6-1 and TRBJ2-7; 8 bases fit TRBD1. V shed 7 bases, J shed 7 bases, and the junction held 9 bases outside the gene matches. CDR3 length: 13 amino acids. Germline CDR1 is MNHNS and CDR2 is SASEGT. DNA for the CDR3: TGTGCCAGCATCGGTCAGGGGGCAGGGGAGCAGTACTTC. Translating gives CASIGQGAGEQYF.

Only a few counts were recorded for this clonotype. This chain links TRBV9 with TRBJ2-7; 9 bases are shared with TRBD1. The germline gives CDR1 SGDLS, CDR2 YYNGEE. The CDR3 length is 16 residues. V was clipped by 4 bases and J by 6 bases; unmatched bases: 14. CDR3 region: CASSLRPGQGSGEQYF. In DNA form, the CDR3 reads TGTGCCAGCAGCCTACGGCCGGGACAGGGATCCGGCGAGCAGTACTTC.

The chain uses TRBV6-1 and TRBJ1-5; 8 nucleotides line up with TRBD1. Germline V gives CDR1 MNHNS, CDR2 SASEGT. The CDR3 consists of 15 residues. The ends lost 4 bases at V and 4 bases at J; junction bases unmatched: 6. The CDR3 is CASSAGQGTNQPQHF. The CDR3 DNA sequence: TGTGCCAGCAGTGCCGGACAGGGCACGAATCAGCCCCAGCATTTT.

The rearrangement links TRBV12-3 or TRBV12-4 to TRBJ2-1, with a tentative D call TRBD1 (5 bases). The CDR3 is 12 residues long. Trimming took off 6 bases at V and 5 bases at J, with 8 bases between the two ends. Written as DNA, the CDR3 is TGTGCCAGCAGGGAGACAGACAATGAGCAGTTCTTC. Residues: CASRETDNEQFF.

The chain couples TRBV20-1 to TRBJ2-7; 7 nucleotides agree with TRBD1. J was trimmed by 1 base and V by 5 bases; bases with no gene match: 5. Germline CDR1 and CDR2: DFQATT and SNEGSKA (reference sequence). This CDR3 has 13 amino acids. The CDR3 nucleotides are TGCAGTGCTCGAGGGACAGCATCCTACGAGCAGTACTTC. Its protein product is CSARGTASYEQYF.

The chain employs TRBV12-3 or TRBV12-4 and TRBJ2-3, with D unclear. CDR3 length equals 13 residues. V was cut by 7 bases and J by 4 bases, with 12 bases left in between. CDR3 nucleotides: TGTGCCAGCAATCTTGCCGAGGCAGATACGCAGTATTTT. It translates to CASNLAEADTQYF.